This T cell receptor beta chain appears in the sequencing data of a study of T-cell memory formation after mild COVID-19. Using its own MiXCR run on the 5' RACE reads, TCRdb lists one record per CDR3 protein. This table has roughly 580,000 distinct CDR3 sequences, more than 15% appearing once. Trimming took off 3 bases at V and 3 bases at J, with 11 bases between the two ends. The germline V gene encodes CDR1 SNHLY and CDR2 FYNNEI. The CDR3 loop spans 15 amino acids. The sequence was collected from an adult woman who had mild COVID-19 (a few samples of this study predate the infection). Cell type and time point are not known. This chain joins TRBV2 and TRBJ2-2; tentatively, D is TRBD2 (6 bases). The source material was PBMCs or a T cell subset sorted from them (not recorded which). The CDR3 spells CASSDGGLDTGELFF. Here the CDR3 DNA reads TGTGCCAGCAGTGACGGGGGATTGGACACCGGGGAGCTGTTTTTT.